What follows are 2 T cell receptor beta chains derived from one specimen sequenced in a study of blood T cells in healthy people across ages. A second PCR, run for roughly 7 to 11 cycles, used a sample-barcoded 5' primer plus a J-beta primer mix. Each CDR3 protein is one row after TCRdb ran MiXCR on the 5' RACE reads. The sample has about 670,000 distinct CDR3 sequences, around 50% seen once. The sequenced sample was blood. Source of these receptors: a woman of 80 years or more in good health.

The chain joins TRBV18 to TRBJ2-5; 8 nucleotides agree with TRBD1. Trimming took 5 bases from V and 5 from J; bases not matched to a gene: 7. The CDR3 contains 14 residues. Germline V lookup: CDR1 KGHSH, CDR2 LQKENI. CDR3 nucleotide sequence: TGTGCCAGCTCAACCGACAGGGGAGGTGAGACCCAGTACTTC. Protein: CASSTDRGGETQYF. The full variable domain, its missing parts supplied by reference TRBV18 and TRBJ2-5, is NAGVMQNPRHLVRRRGQEARLRCSPMKGHSHVYWYRQLPEEGLKFMVYLQKENIIDESGMPKERFSAEFPKEGPSILRIQQVVRGDSAAYFCASSTDRGGETQYFGPGTRLLVL.

This clonotype was counted between two and nine times. This chain connects TRBV7-6 to TRBJ2-1; 9 nucleotides match TRBD2. The CDR3 loop spans 18 amino acids. Germline CDR1 is SGHVS and CDR2 is FNYEAQ. Unmatched junction bases numbered 17, after V lost 11 bases and J lost 0 bases. The CDR3 coding sequence is TGTGCCTCGCAGAGGTGGGCGGGAGGGCTAAACTCCTACAATGAGCAGTTCTTC. It codes for CASQRWAGGLNSYNEQFF. The full variable domain, in which reference TRBV7-6 and TRBJ2-1 provide the parts outside the CDR3, is GAGVSQSPRYKVTKRGQDVALRCDPISGHVSLYWYRQALGQGPEFLTYFNYEAQQDKSGLPNDRFSAERPEGSISTLTIQRTEQRDSAMYRCASQRWAGGLNSYNEQFFGPGTRLTVL.